Here is one TCR beta chain with its context. The primer mix had 60 Vbeta and 13 Jbeta primers. This table comes from immunoSEQ multiplex PCR, and its TCRdb copy is limited to in-frame clones, with some not included. This sample has 70,000 to 90,000 clones, with 75% found just once. The sample originates from a study of cytomegalovirus exposure and HLA in healthy donors. The receptor's source is a man aged 35 to 55 in good health and CMV-seronegative. The sequenced sample was PBMCs.

CDR3 protein: CASSLGLGGGLLYNEQFF. DNA for the CDR3: TGTGCCAGCAGCTTGGGTTTGGGTGGGGGACTACTTTACAATGAGCAGTTCTTC. The chain couples TRBV5-6 to TRBJ2-1; the match to TRBD2 covers 7 bases. With 0 bases clipped from V and 4 bases from J, the junction kept 13 bases outside the gene matches. This CDR3 region has 18 residues. CDR1 and CDR2 (germline): SGHDT, YYEEEE. Filled out from reference TRBV5-6 and TRBJ2-1, the complete variable domain reads DAGVTQSPTHLIKTRGQQVTLRCSPKSGHDTVSWYQQALGQGPQFIFQYYEEEERQRGNFPDRFSGHQFPNYSSELNVNALLLGDSALYLCASSLGLGGGLLYNEQFFGPGTRLTVL.